This T cell receptor (beta chain) was identified during a study of Graves' ophthalmopathy and Graves' hyperthyroidism. Remarks on this clonotype: A much larger clone lies one base from this, so it may be a read error.

This CDR3 region has 18 residues. V lost 0 bases to trimming and J lost 4 bases; unmatched junction nucleotides: 12. The germline V gene has CDR1 WSHSY and CDR2 SAAADI. TCR beta CDR3 regions were amplified from RNA transcripts. A first-round RT-PCR used HTBI primers, followed by a second-round multiplex PCR. TCRdb used MiXCR to reprocess the multiplex PCR reads, holding one entry per CDR3 protein. The profile shows around 1.1 million distinct CDR3 sequences, approximately 35% of them singletons. The sample comprised peripheral blood or thyroid tissue (not recorded which). The clonotype was recovered from an adult man with Graves' hyperthyroidism. The chain is built from TRBV10-2 and TRBJ1-5, with 7 bases lining up with TRBD1. As DNA, the CDR3 is TGCGCCAGCAGTGAGTCCCCAGGGGGGCGCCGATGGAATCAGCCCCAGCATTTT. Its protein product is CASSESPGGRRWNQPQHF.